A selection of T cell receptor beta chains follows, all from one sample in a study of breast tumors, draining lymph nodes, adjacent tissues. Using its own MiXCR run on the multiplex PCR reads, TCRdb lists one record per CDR3 protein. In the table there are 150,000 to 200,000 distinct CDR3 sequences, 30% to 35% of which are singletons. The sequencing sample was made of axillary lymph node tissue. The origin of the receptors is a female donor with breast cancer. Some clones in this sample may be carry-over from other donors' samples. CDR3s leave out the opening cysteine and the closing phenylalanine or tryptophan.

CDR3 | V
ASSLSGAIIPYGYT | TRBV5-5
ASSLGGHGQPQH | TRBV12-3/TRBV12-4
ASSENLGRNTEAF | TRBV25-1
ASSPAYGNTEAF | TRBV7-2
SAMGLAGVSDTQY | TRBV20-1
SARDSGGSSYNEQF | TRBV20-1
ASSRGQIGQPQH | TRBV18
ASSLGSGGDTDTQY | TRBV7-9
ASSTWTGNTEAF | TRBV6-5
ASSLGDYHNEQF | TRBV13
ASSSRNTATQY | TRBV11-3
ASKRGGNQPQH | TRBV12-3/TRBV12-4
ASSQEDGELF | TRBV4-2
SAPSPQAGKTEAF | TRBV20-1
ASSFRYFRQGVNTGELF | TRBV7-2
ASSRGHSPLH | TRBV5-8